Below, 15 T cell receptor beta chains from the same sample are listed, as sequenced in a study of blood T cell repertoires in COVID-19. Only in-frame clones appear in the TCRdb table, and some are missing; sequencing was by immunoSEQ multiplex PCR. The table has a few hundred thousand clones, roughly 80% seen once. The specimen was peripheral blood. Receptors were obtained from a woman at least 80 years old with COVID-19, enrolled during active disease.

The chain couples TRBV29-1 to TRBJ1-3; no reliable D call. The CDR3 length is 15 residues. The ends were cut back, 6 bases at V and 0 bases at J, with 15 bases in the middle. Germline assignment: CDR1 SQVTM and CDR2 ANQGSEA. This CDR3 is CSVSDTYRSGNTIYF. The CDR3 DNA reads as TGCAGCGTCTCTGACACCTACCGCTCTGGAAACACCATATATTTT. Drawing the rest from reference TRBV29-1 and TRBJ1-3, the complete variable domain is SAVISQKPSRDICQRGTSLTIQCQVDSQVTMMFWYRQQPGQSLTLIATANQGSEATYESGFVIDKFPISRPNLTFSTLTVSNMSPEDSSIYLCSVSDTYRSGNTIYFGEGSWLTVV.

This clone was counted a few times. This sequence joins TRBV2 and TRBJ1-1; D unclear. Germline CDR1 SNHLY, CDR2 FYNNEI. CDR3 length: 14 residues. Trimming removed 5 bases from V and 4 bases from J, with 14 bases in between. CDR3 in amino acids: CASSLDLGPTEAFF. The CDR3 coding sequence is TGTGCCAGCAGTTTGGACTTAGGGCCCACTGAAGCTTTCTTT.

The chain has TRBV28 and TRBJ1-5; TRBD1 matches 11 bases. The CDR3 extends over 14 amino acids. V was clipped by 5 bases and J by 9 bases; unmatched bases: 6. Germline V gene lookup returns CDR1 MDHEN and CDR2 SYDVKM. The CDR3 loop is CASSPDRGRMPQHF. Written as DNA, the CDR3 is TGTGCCAGCAGTCCGGACAGGGGGCGAATGCCCCAGCATTTT. The variable domain in full, completed from reference TRBV28 and TRBJ1-5, reads DVKVTQSSRYLVKRTGEKVFLECVQDMDHENMFWYRQDPGLGLRLIYFSYDVKMKEKGDIPEGYSVSREKKERFSLILESASTNQTSMYLCASSPDRGRMPQHFGDGTRLSIL.

The chain employs TRBV6-5 and TRBJ2-3; D may be TRBD1 (6 bases). CDR1 and CDR2 (germline): MNHEY, SVGAGI. Trimming left V 8 bases short and J 0 bases short, with 15 bases between. The CDR3 has 15 residues. CDR3 region: CASGTGFGSTDTQYF. The CDR3, as DNA: TGTGCCAGCGGAACAGGGTTCGGCAGCACAGATACGCAGTATTTT.

The CDR3 nucleotides read TGTGCCACACAAGAGGGACTAGCGGGGGCCGTAGAGACCCAGTACTTC. Its translation: CATQEGLAGAVETQYF. This chain links TRBV10-3 with TRBJ2-5, with TRBD2 matching 14 bases. CDR1 ENHRY and CDR2 SYGVKD come from the germline V gene. V lost 10 bases and J lost 4; bases outside the gene matches: 11. This CDR3 spans 16 amino acids.

This clone was observed a handful of times. The rearrangement joins TRBV29-1 to TRBJ2-1, with 11 bases aligning to TRBD2. Germline CDR1 and CDR2: SQVTM and ANQGSEA. The V gene end was trimmed by 6 bases and the J gene end by 7 bases; junction bases not matched to a gene: 11. The CDR3 loop spans 15 amino acids. In nucleotides, the CDR3 is TGCAGCGTAAATCCGCTAGCGGGAGGAGTTAATGAGCAGTTCTTC. Its protein product is CSVNPLAGGVNEQFF.

A remark on this clone: Other nucleotide sequences from this sample produce the same CDR3. The V call is TRBV12-3 or TRBV12-4, the J call TRBJ1-2; the D is unclear. The V end lost 6 bases, the J end lost 4 bases, and 12 bases lay between the germline ends. This CDR3 region has 13 residues. This chain's CDR3 is CASSLSGGYGYTF. The CDR3 DNA sequence: TGTGCCAGCAGCCTATCCGGAGGCTATGGCTACACCTTC.

The sample holds a few counts of this clone. Other DNA sequences in the same sample also yield this CDR3. The rearrangement uses TRBV30 and TRBJ1-4; weak D call: TRBD1 (5 bases). CDR1 and CDR2 (germline): GTSNPN, SVGIG (reference sequence). Trimming left V 0 bases short and J 3 bases short, with 8 bases between. This CDR3 spans 14 amino acids. The CDR3 is CAWSVGGSNEKLFF. The CDR3 coding sequence is TGTGCCTGGAGTGTCGGGGGGTCTAATGAAAAACTGTTTTTT.

This chain joins TRBV6-1 and TRBJ2-5, with 15 bases fitting TRBD2. The ends lost 4 bases at V and 2 bases at J; junction bases unmatched: 2. The CDR3 contains 16 residues. From germline, CDR1 is MNHNS and CDR2 SASEGT. The CDR3, as DNA: TGTGCCAGCAGTGTTGGGACTAGCGGGGGGCAAGAGACCCAGTACTTC. Amino acids: CASSVGTSGGQETQYF.

This clone turned up a few times. This sequence joins TRBV12-3 or TRBV12-4 and TRBJ1-6, with TRBD1 identical over 9 bases. V trimming: 5 bases; J trimming: 9 bases; junction bases outside the gene matches: 2. The CDR3 runs 13 residues. The CDR3 nucleotides read TGTGCCAGCAGTCGGGACAGGGTTTCACCCCTCCACTTT. Encoded protein: CASSRDRVSPLHF.

The chain is built from TRBV6-5 and TRBJ2-7; possibly TRBD1 for D (5 bases). CDR3 size: 14 residues. Germline V gene lookup returns CDR1 MNHEY and CDR2 SVGAGI. Between the trimmed V and J ends, which lost 2 bases and 2 bases, there was a span of 10 bases. CDR3 amino acids: CASSYTDSTYEQYF. The CDR3 DNA reads TGTGCCAGCAGTTACACTGACAGTACCTACGAGCAGTACTTC.

V and J are TRBV5-1 and TRBJ1-5; 7 bases align to TRBD1. V gave up 4 bases and J gave up 5 bases; unmatched junction bases: 6. The CDR3 has 14 amino acids. Germline V CDR1 and CDR2: SGHRS, YFSETQ. As DNA, the CDR3 is TGCGCCAGCAGCCTACAGGGGTCTGATCAGCCCCAGCATTTT. Translating gives CASSLQGSDQPQHF.

V usage is TRBV29-1 and J usage is TRBJ1-3, with D possibly matching TRBD1 (5 bases). There are 13 residues in the CDR3. With 6 bases removed from V and 4 bases from J, the gap between germline ends came to 13 bases. Germline CDR1 reads SQVTM; CDR2 reads ANQGSEA. The CDR3: CSVSDMLGNTIYF. The CDR3 DNA reads as TGCAGCGTCTCGGACATGCTAGGAAACACCATATATTTT.

V gene TRBV23-1 combines with J gene TRBJ1-5; no clear D. TRBV23-1 is noted as an ORF with a role that remains uncertain. V lost 7 bases and J 7 bases, leaving 11 bases between the germline ends. The CDR3 has 12 residues. CDR3 amino acids: CASTRPIQPQHF. CDR3 sequence (DNA): TGCGCCAGCACGCGGCCTATCCAGCCCCAGCATTTT.

Here the CDR3 reads CASSPGTGMSSYEQYF. CDR3 bases: TGTGCCAGCAGTCCCGGGACAGGGATGAGCTCCTACGAGCAGTACTTC. This chain joins TRBV7-9 and TRBJ2-7, with TRBD1 matching over 9 bases. The trim removed 6 bases at V and 0 bases at J, leaving 9 bases unmatched. Germline-derived CDR1 and CDR2 are SEHNR and FQNEAQ (reference sequence). The CDR3 consists of 16 residues.